The rows below give T cell receptor beta chains drawn from one sample of a study of CD4 T cells in relation to SARS-CoV-2 and coronaviruses. Data came from immunoSEQ multiplex PCR; TCRdb stores just in-frame clones and leaves some out. The table records tens of thousands of clones, about 87% of them present only once. Their target antigens are unknown. Sample: naive CD4+ T cells from PBMCs, cultured in vitro. These receptors were obtained from an adult with COVID-19. CDR3s include the opening cysteine and the closing phenylalanine or tryptophan. A D gene is named only where the DNA matches it firmly. Only some rows state a clone size, as once, few, many or a class for expanded clones.

TRBJ1-1,.,.,TRBV10-2,TGCGCCAGCAGTGAGAGACGCGCAGGGATGAACACTGAAGCTTTCTTT,CASSERRAGMNTEAFF
TRBJ2-1,few,TRBD2,TRBV4-1,TGCGCCAGCAGCCGAGAGACTAGCGGGTTATATGAGCAGTTCTTC,CASSRETSGLYEQFF
TRBJ2-5,.,TRBD1,TRBV7-2,TGTGCCAGCAGCTTAGGGACAGGGTGGGAAGAGACCCAGTACTTC,CASSLGTGWEETQYF
TRBJ2-7,.,.,TRBV5-4,TGTGCCAGCAGCTCCACAGGGTTTTACGAGCAGTACTTC,CASSSTGFYEQYF
TRBJ2-2,.,.,TRBV7-2,TGTGCCAGCAGCTTAATTCGGAACACCGGGGAGCTGTTTTTT,CASSLIRNTGELFF
TRBJ1-3,.,.,TRBV6-5,TGTGCCAGCAGTTTTACGGGCCTTGAAGCCGGAAACACCATATATTTT,CASSFTGLEAGNTIYF
TRBJ2-3,once,TRBD1,TRBV19,TGTGCCAGTAGTCTCGACAGGGACCACACAGATACGCAGTATTTT,CASSLDRDHTDTQYF
TRBJ2-7,.,TRBD2,TRBV23-1,TGCGCCAGCAGTCTTAGCGGGTACTCCTACGAGCAGTACTTC,CASSLSGYSYEQYF
TRBJ2-5,.,.,TRBV27,TGTGCCAGCACTCCCCTTTCGGGAGAGACCCAGTACTTC,CASTPLSGETQYF
TRBJ1-4,.,.,TRBV7-2,TGTGCCAGCAGCCCGGGACCCAATGAAAAACTGTTTTTT,CASSPGPNEKLFF
TRBJ1-1,.,.,TRBV3-1/TRBV3-2,TGTGCCAGCAGCCACACAGGGCCAGACACTGAAGCTTTCTTT,CASSHTGPDTEAFF
TRBJ2-3,.,TRBD1,TRBV24-1,TGTGCCACCAGTGATTGGCGACAGGGGGCCGCAGATACGCAGTATTTT,CATSDWRQGAADTQYF
TRBJ2-7,.,TRBD1,TRBV4-1,TGCGCCAGCAGCACATACAGGGGGCCCGAGCAGTACTTC,CASSTYRGPEQYF
TRBJ2-1,.,TRBD2,TRBV11-2,TGTGCCAGCAGACGACCGGGACTAGAGGACAATGAGCAGTTCTTC,CASRRPGLEDNEQFF
TRBJ2-1,.,TRBD2,TRBV28,TGTGCCAGTCCAAAAAGACTAGCGGCCTACAATGAGCAGTTCTTC,CASPKRLAAYNEQFF
TRBJ2-5,.,TRBD2,TRBV4-2,TGTGCCAGCAGCCAAGACCCAGGACTAGCGGGAACTCGGGCAGAGACCCAGTACTTC,CASSQDPGLAGTRAETQYF
TRBJ2-3,.,.,TRBV7-8,TGTGCCAGCAGCTTCGGGAGCTCAGATACGCAGTATTTT,CASSFGSSDTQYF
TRBJ2-2,few,.,TRBV5-4,TGTGCCAGCAGCTCTGGACAGTCGGCCGGGGAGCTGTTTTTT,CASSSGQSAGELFF
TRBJ2-7,.,.,TRBV21-1,TGTGCCAGCAGCAAAGGGCGTCAGTTACCCTCCTACGAGCAGTACTTC,CASSKGRQLPSYEQYF
TRBJ2-7,once,.,TRBV3-1/TRBV3-2,TGTGCCAGCGGGAAACGGACAGCAGAGTACGAGCAGTACTTC,CASGKRTAEYEQYF
TRBJ2-5,.,.,TRBV7-3,TGTGCCAGCAGCAGTCAGGGGTCCGGGGAGACCCAGTACTTC,CASSSQGSGETQYF
TRBJ1-2,.,TRBD1,TRBV7-9,TGTGCCAGCAGCTTATGGCGGACAGGGGGCGAAAGATATGGCTACACCTTC,CASSLWRTGGERYGYTF